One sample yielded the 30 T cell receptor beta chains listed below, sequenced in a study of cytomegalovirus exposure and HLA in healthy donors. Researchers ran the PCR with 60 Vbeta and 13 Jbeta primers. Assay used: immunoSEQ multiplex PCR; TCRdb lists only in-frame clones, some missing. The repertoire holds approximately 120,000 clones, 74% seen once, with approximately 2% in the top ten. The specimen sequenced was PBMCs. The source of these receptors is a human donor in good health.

CDR3 sequence: CASSSPQETQYF. The DNA for the CDR3 is TGTGCCAGCAGCTCCCCACAAGAGACCCAGTACTTC. The chain has TRBV5-6 and TRBJ2-5; D not certain. Germline CDR1 is SGHDT and CDR2 is YYEEEE. V shed 3 bases and J shed 2 bases, with 5 bases lying between them. This CDR3 has 12 amino acids.

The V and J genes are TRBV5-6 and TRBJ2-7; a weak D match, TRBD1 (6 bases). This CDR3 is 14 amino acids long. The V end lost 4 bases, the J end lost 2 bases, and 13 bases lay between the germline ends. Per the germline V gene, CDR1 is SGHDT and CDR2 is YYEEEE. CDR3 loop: CASSTGQRAYEQYF. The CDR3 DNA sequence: TGTGCCAGCAGCACAGGGCAGAGGGCCTACGAGCAGTACTTC.

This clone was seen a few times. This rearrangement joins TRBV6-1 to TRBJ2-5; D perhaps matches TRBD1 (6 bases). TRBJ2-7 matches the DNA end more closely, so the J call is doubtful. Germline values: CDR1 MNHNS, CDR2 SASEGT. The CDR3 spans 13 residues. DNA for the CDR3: TGTGCCAGCAGGGTTGGACAGCTCGACGAGCAGTACTTC. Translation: CASRVGQLDEQYF.

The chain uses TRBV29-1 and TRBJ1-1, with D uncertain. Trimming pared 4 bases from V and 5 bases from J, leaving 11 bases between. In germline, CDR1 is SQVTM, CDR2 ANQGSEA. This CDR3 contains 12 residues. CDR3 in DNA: TGCAGCGTTGTGGTTACGGGGACTGAAGCTTTCTTT. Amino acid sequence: CSVVVTGTEAFF.

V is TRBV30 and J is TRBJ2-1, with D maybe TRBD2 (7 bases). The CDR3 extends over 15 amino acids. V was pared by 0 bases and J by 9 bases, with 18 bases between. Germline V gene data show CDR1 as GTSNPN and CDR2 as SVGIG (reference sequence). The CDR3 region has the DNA TGTGCCTGGAGTGTACATGGACTAGGGGGGCGTGAGCAGTTCTTC. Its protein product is CAWSVHGLGGREQFF.

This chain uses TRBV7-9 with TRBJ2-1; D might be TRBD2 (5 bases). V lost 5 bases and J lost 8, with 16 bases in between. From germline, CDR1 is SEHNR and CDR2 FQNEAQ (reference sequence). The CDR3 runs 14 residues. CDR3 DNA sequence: TGTGCCAGCAGCCCACTTCCCGGGAAGGATGAGCAGTTCTTC. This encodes CASSPLPGKDEQFF.

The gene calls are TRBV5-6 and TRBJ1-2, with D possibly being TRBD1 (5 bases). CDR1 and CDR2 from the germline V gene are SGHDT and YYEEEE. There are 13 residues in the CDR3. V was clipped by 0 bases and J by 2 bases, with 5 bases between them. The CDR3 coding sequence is TGTGCCAGCAGCTTGGACAGGAACTATGGCTACACCTTC. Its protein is CASSLDRNYGYTF.

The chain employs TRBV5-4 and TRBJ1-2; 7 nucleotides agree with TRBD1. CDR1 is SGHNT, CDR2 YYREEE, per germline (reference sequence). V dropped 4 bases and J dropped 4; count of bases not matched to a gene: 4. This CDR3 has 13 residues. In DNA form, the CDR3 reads TGTGCCAGCAGCAGGGACAGCATCTATGGCTACACCTTC. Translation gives CASSRDSIYGYTF. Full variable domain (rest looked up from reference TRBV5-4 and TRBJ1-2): ETGVTQSPTHLIKTRGQQVTLRCSSQSGHNTVSWYQQALGQGPQFIFQYYREEENGRGNFPPRFSGLQFPNYSSELNVNALELDDSALYLCASSRDSIYGYTFGSGTRLTVV.

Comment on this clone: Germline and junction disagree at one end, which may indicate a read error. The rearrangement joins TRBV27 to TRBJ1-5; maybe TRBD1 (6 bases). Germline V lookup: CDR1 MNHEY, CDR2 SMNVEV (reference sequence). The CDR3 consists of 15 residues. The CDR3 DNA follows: TGTGCCAGCAGTTCTGACAGGTATAGCAATCAGTCCCAGCATTTT. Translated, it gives CASSSDRYSNQSQHF.

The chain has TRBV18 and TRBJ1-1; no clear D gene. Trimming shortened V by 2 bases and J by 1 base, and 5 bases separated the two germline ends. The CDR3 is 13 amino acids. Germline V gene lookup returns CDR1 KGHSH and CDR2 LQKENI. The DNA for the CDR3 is TGTGCCAGCTCACCATCCCAGAACACTGAAGCTTTCTTT. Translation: CASSPSQNTEAFF.

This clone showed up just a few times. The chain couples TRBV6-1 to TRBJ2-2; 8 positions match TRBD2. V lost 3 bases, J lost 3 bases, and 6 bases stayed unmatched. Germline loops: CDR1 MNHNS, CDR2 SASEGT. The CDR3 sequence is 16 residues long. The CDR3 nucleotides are TGTGCCAGCAGTGAGGGTGCGGGGGGAGACACCGGGGAGCTGTTTTTT. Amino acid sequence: CASSEGAGGDTGELFF.

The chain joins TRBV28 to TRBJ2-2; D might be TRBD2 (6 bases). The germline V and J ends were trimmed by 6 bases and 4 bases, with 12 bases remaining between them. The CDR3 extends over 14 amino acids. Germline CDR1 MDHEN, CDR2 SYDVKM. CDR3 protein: CASRGSGGTGELFF. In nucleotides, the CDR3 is TGTGCCAGCAGGGGTTCCGGGGGCACCGGGGAGCTGTTTTTT.

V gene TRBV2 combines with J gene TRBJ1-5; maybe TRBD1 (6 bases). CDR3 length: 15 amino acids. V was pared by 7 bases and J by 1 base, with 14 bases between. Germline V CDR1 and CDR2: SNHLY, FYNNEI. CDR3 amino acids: CASTIGGVSNQPQHF. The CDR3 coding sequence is TGTGCCAGCACCATAGGGGGTGTCAGCAATCAGCCCCAGCATTTT.

CDR3 coding DNA: TGTGCCTGGAGCCCCCTCCTCGAGACCCAGTACTTC. Its translation is CAWSPLLETQYF. This chain uses TRBV30 with TRBJ2-5; D uncertain. The CDR3 runs 12 residues. V shed 3 bases and J shed 5 bases, with 10 bases lying between them. The germline V gene encodes CDR1 GTSNPN and CDR2 SVGIG (reference sequence).

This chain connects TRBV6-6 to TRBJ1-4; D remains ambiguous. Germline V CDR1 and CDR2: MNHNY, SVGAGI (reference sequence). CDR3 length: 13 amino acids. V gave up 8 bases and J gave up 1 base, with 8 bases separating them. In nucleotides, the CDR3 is TGTGCCAGCGGGCGGGGAACTAATGAAAAACTGTTTTTT. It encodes CASGRGTNEKLFF.

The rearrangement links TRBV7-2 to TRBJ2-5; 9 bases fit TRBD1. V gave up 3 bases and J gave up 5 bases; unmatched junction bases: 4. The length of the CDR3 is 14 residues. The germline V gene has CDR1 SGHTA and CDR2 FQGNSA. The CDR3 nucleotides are TGTGCCAGCAGCTTGGACAGGGGCTGGGAGACCCAGTACTTC. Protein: CASSLDRGWETQYF.

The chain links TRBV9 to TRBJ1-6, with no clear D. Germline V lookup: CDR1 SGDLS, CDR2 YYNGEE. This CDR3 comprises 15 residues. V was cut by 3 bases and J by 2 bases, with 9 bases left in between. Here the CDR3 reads CASSAPGAYNSPLHF. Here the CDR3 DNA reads TGTGCCAGCAGCGCGCCCGGTGCCTATAATTCACCCCTCCACTTT. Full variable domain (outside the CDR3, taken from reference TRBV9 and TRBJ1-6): DSGVTQTPKHLITATGQRVTLRCSPRSGDLSVYWYQQSLDQGLQFLIQYYNGEERAKGNILERFSAQQFPDLHSELNLSSLELGDSALYFCASSAPGAYNSPLHFGNGTRLTVT.

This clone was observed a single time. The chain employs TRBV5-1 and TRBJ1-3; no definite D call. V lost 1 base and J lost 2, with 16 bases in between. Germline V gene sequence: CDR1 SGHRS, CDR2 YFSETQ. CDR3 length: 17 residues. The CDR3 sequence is CASSLTTAGGPGNTIYF. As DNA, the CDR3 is TGCGCCAGCAGCTTGACCACAGCCGGAGGGCCTGGAAACACCATATATTTT.

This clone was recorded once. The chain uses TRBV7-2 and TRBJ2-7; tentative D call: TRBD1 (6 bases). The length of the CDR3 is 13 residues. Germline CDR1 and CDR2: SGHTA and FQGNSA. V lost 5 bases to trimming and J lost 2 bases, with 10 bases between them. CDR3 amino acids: CASSTDRTYEQYF. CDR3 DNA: TGTGCCAGCAGCACTGACAGGACCTACGAGCAGTACTTC.

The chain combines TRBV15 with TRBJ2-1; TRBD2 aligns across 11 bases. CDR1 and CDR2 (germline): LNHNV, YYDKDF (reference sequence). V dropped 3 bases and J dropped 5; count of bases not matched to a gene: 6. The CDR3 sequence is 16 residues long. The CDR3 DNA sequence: TGTGCCACCAGCAGGATGGGACTAGCGGCTAACAATGAGCAGTTCTTC. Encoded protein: CATSRMGLAANNEQFF.

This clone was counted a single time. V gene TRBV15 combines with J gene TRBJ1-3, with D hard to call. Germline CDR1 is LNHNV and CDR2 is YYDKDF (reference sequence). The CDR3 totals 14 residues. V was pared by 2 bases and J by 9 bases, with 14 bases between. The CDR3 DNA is TGTGCCACCAGCAGACGAAACTCTGGAGGCACCATATATTTT. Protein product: CATSRRNSGGTIYF.

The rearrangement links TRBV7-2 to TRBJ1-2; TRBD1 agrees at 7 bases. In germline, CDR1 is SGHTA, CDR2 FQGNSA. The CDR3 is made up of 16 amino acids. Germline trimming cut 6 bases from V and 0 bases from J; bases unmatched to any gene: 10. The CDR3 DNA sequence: TGTGCCAGCAGGAAAGACAGGGCTCTGTCTAACTATGGCTACACCTTC. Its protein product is CASRKDRALSNYGYTF.

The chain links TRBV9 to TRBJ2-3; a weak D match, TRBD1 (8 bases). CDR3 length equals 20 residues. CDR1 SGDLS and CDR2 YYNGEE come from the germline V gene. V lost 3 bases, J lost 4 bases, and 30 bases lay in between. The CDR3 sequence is CASSAVGQGGGGGLADTQYF. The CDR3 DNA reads TGTGCCAGCAGCGCCGTCGGACAGGGTGGTGGGGGGGGTCTCGCAGATACGCAGTATTTT.

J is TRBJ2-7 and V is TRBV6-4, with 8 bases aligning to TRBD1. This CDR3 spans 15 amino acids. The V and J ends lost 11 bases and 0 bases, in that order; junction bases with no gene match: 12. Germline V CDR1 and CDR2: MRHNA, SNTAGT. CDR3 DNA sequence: TGTGCCGACACCAGGGGGCGCCCCCTCTCCTACGAGCAGTACTTC. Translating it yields CADTRGRPLSYEQYF.

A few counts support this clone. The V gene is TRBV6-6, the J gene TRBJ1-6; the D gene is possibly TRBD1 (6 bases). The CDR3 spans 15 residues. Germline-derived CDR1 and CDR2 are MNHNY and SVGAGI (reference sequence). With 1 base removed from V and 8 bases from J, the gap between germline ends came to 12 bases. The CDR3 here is CASSYLTGRDSPLHF. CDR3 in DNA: TGTGCCAGCAGTTACTTAACAGGGAGGGATTCACCCCTCCACTTT.

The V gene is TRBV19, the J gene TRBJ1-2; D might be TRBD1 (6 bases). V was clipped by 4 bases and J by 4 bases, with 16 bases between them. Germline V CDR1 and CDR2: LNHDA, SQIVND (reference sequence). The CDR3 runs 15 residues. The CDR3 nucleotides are TGTGCCAGTAGTAACCCCGGCGGGGGCGGCTATGGCTACACCTTC. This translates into CASSNPGGGGYGYTF.

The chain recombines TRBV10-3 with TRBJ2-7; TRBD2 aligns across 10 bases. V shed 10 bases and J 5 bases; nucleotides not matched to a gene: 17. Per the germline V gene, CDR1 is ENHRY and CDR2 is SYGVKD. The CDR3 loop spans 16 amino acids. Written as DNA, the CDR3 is TGTGCCACTAACGTGGGGAGCGGGAGGGCCTCTAACGAGCAGTACTTC. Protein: CATNVGSGRASNEQYF.

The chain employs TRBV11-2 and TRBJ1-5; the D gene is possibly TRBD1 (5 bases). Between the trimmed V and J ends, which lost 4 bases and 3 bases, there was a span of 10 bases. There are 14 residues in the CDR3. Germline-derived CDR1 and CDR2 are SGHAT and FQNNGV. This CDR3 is CASSSRADNQPQHF. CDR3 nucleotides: TGTGCCAGCAGCTCCAGGGCGGACAATCAGCCCCAGCATTTT.

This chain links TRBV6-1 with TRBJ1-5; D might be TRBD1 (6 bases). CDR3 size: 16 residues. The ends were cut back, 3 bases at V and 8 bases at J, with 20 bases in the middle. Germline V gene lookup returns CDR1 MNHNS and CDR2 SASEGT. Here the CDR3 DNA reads TGTGCCAGCAGTGACCCATCGGACAGTCCCAGGGAGCCCCAGCATTTT. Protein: CASSDPSDSPREPQHF.

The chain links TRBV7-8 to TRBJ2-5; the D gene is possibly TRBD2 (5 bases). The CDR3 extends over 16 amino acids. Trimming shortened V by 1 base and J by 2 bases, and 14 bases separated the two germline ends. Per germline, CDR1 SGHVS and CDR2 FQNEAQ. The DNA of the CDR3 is TGTGCCAGCAGCTTAGAGGGCGGACTCGTTCAAGAGACCCAGTACTTC. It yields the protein CASSLEGGLVQETQYF.